This T cell receptor beta chain was identified in a study of OX40 agonist ivuxolimab in advanced cancers. Looking at the study overall: Three patients, one with hepatocellular carcinoma and two with cutaneous melanoma, achieved partial responses. Study-wide findings and caveats: Certain nonresponders additionally had low normalized T-cell clonal expansion. CD4+ T cells averaged fewer expanded clones than CD8+ T cells.

This clone was recorded only once. Its cognate antigen is unknown. The CDR3 consists of 13 residues. Germline V gene data show CDR1 as MNHEY and CDR2 as SVGAGI. V dropped 8 bases and J dropped 6 bases, with 14 bases sitting between them. The assay was immunoSEQ multiplex PCR, and TCRdb's table has in-frame clones only and misses some. The table has 36,000 or so clones, over 65% seen once. The sequence came from an adult with an advanced solid tumor such as melanoma, head and neck, liver or kidney cancer. The V gene is TRBV6-5, the J gene TRBJ2-1; maybe TRBD2 (5 bases). The sample in question was CD4+ or CD8+ T cells sorted from blood, obtained in a trial of the OX40 agonist ivuxolimab. The CDR3 loop is CASGPGMANEQFF. As DNA, the CDR3 is TGTGCCAGCGGGCCGGGGATGGCCAATGAGCAGTTCTTC.